What follows are 15 T cell receptor beta chains derived from one specimen sequenced in a study of blood T cell repertoires in COVID-19 (dated by TCRdb to 2018 to 2021). Libraries were built with the immunoSEQ multiplex PCR assay. What TCRdb holds here is the immuneACCESS table cut down to in-frame rearrangements. Part of the clones is not present; checked against another copy, under half of the missing clones reflect an unresolved V gene, and the others are unexplained. This sample gives 150,000 to 200,000 clones in total; 85% to 90% of them show up just once. The top ten constitute 6% to 7.5% of the sample. Sequenced sample: peripheral blood. The receptors come from a woman aged 80 or over in a cohort sampled during active or convalescent COVID-19.

The V and J genes are TRBV5-1 and TRBJ1-1, with TRBD1 matching over 8 bases. Germline V lookup: CDR1 SGHRS, CDR2 YFSETQ. The CDR3 totals 15 residues. The V segment lost 4 bases and the J segment 6 bases; nucleotides outside the gene matches: 11. CDR3 bases: TGCGCCAGCAGCCCTTCAGGGGGCTTACGCGCTGAAGCTTTCTTT. Translation: CASSPSGGLRAEAFF.

This sequence joins TRBV5-4 and TRBJ1-6; perhaps TRBD1 as D (5 bases). Trimming took 3 bases from V and 1 from J, leaving 11 bases between them. The CDR3 sequence is 16 residues long. CDR1 is SGHNT, CDR2 YYREEE, per germline (reference sequence). The CDR3 DNA is TGTGCCAGCAGCTCGTCCGGGGGGTCCTATAATTCACCCCTCCACTTT. This translates into CASSSSGGSYNSPLHF.

The chain is built from TRBV28 and TRBJ1-1; 8 bases are shared with TRBD1. V shed 5 bases and J 1 base; nucleotides not matched to a gene: 6. Germline V gene lookup returns CDR1 MDHEN and CDR2 SYDVKM. The CDR3 runs to 15 residues. CDR3 nucleotide sequence: TGTGCCAGCAGTGGCTTGGGACAGGAGAACACTGAAGCTTTCTTT. This encodes CASSGLGQENTEAFF.

The V call is TRBV3-1 (or the pseudogene TRBV3-2), the J call TRBJ2-5; perhaps TRBD2 as D (5 bases). CDR3 size: 15 residues. Per germline, CDR1 LGHDT and CDR2 YNNKEL (reference sequence). The V gene lost 6 bases and the J gene lost 6 bases, with 20 bases spanning the gap. The CDR3 DNA reads as TGTGCCAGCAGATTAGGATCTAGCCCGTCTAAGACCCAGTACTTC. It is translated as CASRLGSSPSKTQYF.

The gene calls are TRBV30 and TRBJ2-5; 10 bases fit TRBD2. Germline V gene sequence: CDR1 GTSNPN, CDR2 SVGIG (reference sequence). The J segment lost 5 bases and the V segment lost 6 bases, leaving 9 bases of the junction unmatched. The CDR3 sequence is 14 residues long. CDR3 sequence (DNA): TGTGCCTGCCAGCGGGGGGGCCGAAAGGAGACCCAGTACTTC. This codes for CACQRGGRKETQYF. The variable domain in full, completed from reference TRBV30 and TRBJ2-5, reads SQTIHQWPATLVQPVGSPLSLECTVEGTSNPNLYWYRQAAGRGLQLLFYSVGIGQISSEVPQNLSASRPQDRQFILSSKKLLLSDSGFYLCACQRGGRKETQYFGPGTRLLVL.

This clone was seen once. This sequence joins TRBV19 and TRBJ2-3, with a tentative D call TRBD2 (5 bases). Germline lookup yields CDR1 LNHDA and CDR2 SQIVND (reference sequence). The V end was cut by 3 bases, the J end by 5 bases, with 24 bases between. The length of the CDR3 is 18 residues. The CDR3 region is CASSIGSKNGLGVDTQYF. CDR3 bases: TGTGCCAGTAGTATTGGATCGAAAAACGGGTTGGGAGTAGATACGCAGTATTTT.

This chain's CDR3 is CASSWGGTLNTEAFF. The CDR3, as DNA: TGTGCCAGCAGCTGGGGGGGCACCCTCAACACTGAAGCTTTCTTT. The V gene is TRBV5-4, the J gene TRBJ1-1, with a tentative D call TRBD1 (6 bases). Trimming shortened V by 3 bases and J by 2 bases, and 14 bases separated the two germline ends. There are 15 residues in the CDR3. Per germline, CDR1 SGHNT and CDR2 YYREEE (reference sequence).

The genes are TRBV5-5 and TRBJ1-6, with D unresolved. The germline V gene encodes CDR1 SGHKS and CDR2 YYEKEE (reference sequence). The CDR3 length is 15 residues. Trimming stripped 0 bases from V and 7 bases from J, with 11 bases between. CDR3 in amino acids: CASSLVGLANSPLHF. The CDR3 bases are TGTGCCAGCAGCTTGGTGGGTCTAGCCAATTCACCCCTCCACTTT.

CDR3 amino acids: CASSYAGTTNEKLFF. CDR3 DNA: TGTGCCAGCAGTTACGCGGGAACCACTAATGAAAAACTGTTTTTT. The rearrangement links TRBV6-5 to TRBJ1-4; D is unresolved. The CDR3 length is 15 residues. CDR1 is MNHEY, CDR2 SVGAGI, per germline. Trimming pared 2 bases from V and 2 bases from J, leaving 9 bases between.

The chain is built from TRBV27 and TRBJ1-2, with TRBD1 matching 9 bases. The V gene's germline CDR1 is MNHEY and CDR2 SMNVEV (reference sequence). V dropped 2 bases and J dropped 8; count of bases not matched to a gene: 9. The length of the CDR3 is 15 residues. Here the CDR3 DNA reads TGTGCCAGCAGTTTAGGGTTGACAGGGGGTAAGGGCTACACCTTC. This encodes CASSLGLTGGKGYTF.

The chain joins TRBV6-1 to TRBJ2-7; D gene unclear. Germline CDR1 reads MNHNS; CDR2 reads SASEGT. The V gene lost 3 bases and the J gene lost 4 bases, with 10 bases spanning the gap. The CDR3 runs to 13 residues. The DNA of the CDR3 is TGTGCCAGCAGTGAGGATAGCAGTTACGAGCAGTACGTC. Translating it yields CASSEDSSYEQYV.

V gene TRBV15 combines with J gene TRBJ1-5, with 7 bases matching TRBD1. The CDR3 is 19 amino acids. Unmatched junction bases numbered 20, after V lost 2 bases and J lost 7 bases. The germline V gene has CDR1 LNHNV and CDR2 YYDKDF (reference sequence). CDR3 bases: TGTGCCACCAGCAGATCAGGTCGTGGGGCAGGGGGTTGGTTGCAGCCCCAGCATTTT. Its protein product is CATSRSGRGAGGWLQPQHF.

The gene calls are TRBV3-1 (or the pseudogene TRBV3-2) and TRBJ1-1; no firm D call. Germline CDR1 is LGHDT and CDR2 is YNNKEL (reference sequence). Trimming took 4 bases from V and 0 from J, leaving 12 bases between them. This CDR3 has 15 amino acids. The CDR3 sequence: CASSRSYRLNTEAFF. The CDR3 DNA sequence: TGTGCCAGCAGCCGATCTTACAGACTGAACACTGAAGCTTTCTTT.

V and J are TRBV6-5 and TRBJ2-1; a possible D gene is TRBD2 (5 bases). The CDR3 runs 15 residues. Germline CDR1 reads MNHEY; CDR2 reads SVGAGI. Trimming took off 2 bases at V and 5 bases at J, with 13 bases between the two ends. The CDR3 DNA sequence: TGTGCCAGCAGTTACCGGCAGACTATAAACAATGAGCAGTTCTTC. Amino acid sequence: CASSYRQTINNEQFF.

The chain employs TRBV7-2 and TRBJ1-1, with D possibly TRBD1 on 6 matching bases. The germline gives CDR1 SGHTA, CDR2 FQGNSA. Trimming pared 3 bases from V and 1 base from J, leaving 12 bases between. The CDR3 contains 15 residues. CDR3 sequence: CASSFRGTTNTEAFF. Written as DNA, the CDR3 is TGTGCCAGCAGCTTTAGGGGGACAACGAACACTGAAGCTTTCTTT.